This entry concerns a single T cell receptor beta chain. This clonotype turned up a few times. What this receptor recognizes is not known. Per-nucleotide qualities are absent, and no much larger clonotype sits a single base away. This sample was included in a study of T-cell memory formation after mild COVID-19 (dated by TCRdb to 2020 to 2022). Turning to the overall study: Most TCR sequence clusters were specific to one of the two donors. Two young, previously healthy adult volunteers made up the cohort, one male and one female. T-cell clones expanding and contracting after mild COVID-19 in a couple of donors were tracked by longitudinal TCRalpha and TCRbeta repertoire sequencing.

Sequencer: Illumina NovaSeq 6000. TCRalpha and TCRbeta cDNA libraries were built by 5'RACE with constant-segment primers, adding sample barcodes and unique molecular identifiers. Trizol reagent was used to extract RNA from every sample. Libraries were amplified in two PCR steps, with a second sample barcode and Illumina TruSeq adapters added in the second step. The libraries were sequenced on an Illumina NovaSeq using 2 x 150 bp paired-end reads. The paper's data handling went like this. The reads were demultiplexed and collapsed into UMI-guided consensus sequences using migec v1.2.7. Using mixcr v2.1.11, the UMI consensuses were aligned to TRA and TRB V and J templates and assembled into clonotypes. A clonotype was counted as expanded or contracted only if both edgeR and NoisET called the change significant, with noise models trained on biological replicates. For edgeR calls, the cutoffs were a false discovery rate-adjusted p below 0.01 and a log2 fold-change threshold of 1. PCA with hierarchical clustering of max-normalized trajectories of the 1000 most abundant clonotypes was used as exploratory dynamics analysis. Each responding clone was given a CD4 or CD8 phenotype based on the CD4+ and CD8+ repertoires, which had been sequenced separately. TCRdb handled the public reads itself, with Q25 trimming in fastp and clone calling in MiXCR, and kept productive beta chains. Duplicate CDR3 protein sequences are folded into a single record with the most common DNA and genes. Clone size and V and J calls follow TCRdb, not the original study. The sample contains 350,000 to 500,000 distinct CDR3 sequences, about 22% of them found a single time. Of the sample, less than 15% falls within the top ten clones.

Ficoll-Paque density gradient centrifugation was the method used to isolate PBMCs. The study at large found these results: Contracting CD4+ clones were found mainly in CM and EM memory subsets, while CD8+ clones were enriched in EMRA. SARS-CoV-2 specificity was not confirmed for the second-wave clones peaking on day 37. Only a couple of mild cases were covered by the study, and larger cohorts that include severe cases with pre-infection samples were considered necessary. Some responding clones were found in pre-infection memory, which suggests that pre-existing cross-reactive memory T cells took part in the SARS-CoV-2 response. Clones that contracted from day 15 to 85 showed balanced CD4/CD8 phenotypes, whereas a second wave of clones that expanded from day 15 to 37 leaned towards CD4+.

The CDR3 measures 14 amino acids from cysteine to phenylalanine. Only the CDR3 DNA stays, 42 bases, in frame from base 1. Looking up the germline V gene (reference sequence) yields CDR1 MNHEY and CDR2 SMNVEV. A distance of 14 bases separates the germline ends of V and J, which lose 7 bases and 5 bases respectively. The receptor chain draws on TRBV27 and TRBJ2-2; matching of 6 bases hints at TRBD1 as the D gene. The sample consisted of PBMCs or a T cell subset sorted from them (not recorded which). The source of this sequence is an adult woman who had mild COVID-19 (a few samples of this study predate the infection). The sample titles of this study are shuffled in the database, so cell type and time point are left out; the donor was told from shared clones. The nucleotide sequence reads TGTGCCAGCAAGGATCACAGGGCAACCGGGGAGCTGTTTTTT. It codes for CASKDHRATGELFF.